This T cell receptor beta chain comes out of a study of blood T cell repertoires in COVID-19. The J segment lost 6 bases and the V segment lost 4 bases, leaving 8 bases of the junction unmatched. Germline V gene lookup returns CDR1 LGHNA and CDR2 YSLEER. The CDR3 has 15 residues. Using immunoSEQ multiplex PCR, the repertoire was profiled, and TCRdb retains in-frame clones only, with some absent. The sample holds about 71,000 clones, roughly 87% seen once. In this sample, this clone turned up a few times. This clonotype was obtained from a woman of 80 years or more with acute or convalescent COVID-19. The specimen was peripheral blood. The chain links TRBV4-3 to TRBJ2-1; 8 nucleotides align to TRBD1. The CDR3 DNA reads TGCGCCAGCAGCCGATTAGGACAGGGTTTCAATGAGCAGTTCTTC. Translating it yields CASSRLGQGFNEQFF.